Sequencing of this TCR beta chain was carried out in a study of blood T cells in healthy people across ages (dated by TCRdb to between 2014 and 2017). Describing the broader study: In model experiments, roughly one uniquely barcoded TCR beta cDNA molecule per two T cells was captured by template switching. Age-related changes in TCR beta repertoire diversity were measured in the study by deep sequencing normalized with unique cDNA molecular identifiers. Donors were grouped into four age groups: young (average roughly 15 years), middle-aged (39), aged (around 60) and long-lived (less than 85). To avoid experimental bias, donors of different ages were distributed randomly across sequencing lanes. For two donors (one aged 18 to 30 and one aged 80 or older), the study analyzed two additional independent replicas of 1 million unique cDNA reads from the same blood draw. What the study reported, not specific to this receptor: Compared with the aged group, the long-lived group had more naive CD4+ T cells, fewer expanded clones and increased TCR diversity, suggesting age selection. Total diversity estimates from one million sequenced T cells were considered lower bounds and underestimates. Because donor CMV infection status was unknown, age-related changes in expanded clonotypes were potentially confounded. As age increased, observed TCR beta diversity per million T cells dropped in a roughly linear way, and a significant reduction was already evident by age about 40. Conclusive comparison of naive and antigen-experienced compartments was prevented by the profiling of bulk unsorted PBMCs. There was a strong correlation between observed TCR beta diversity and the percentage of naive T cells measured by flow cytometry.

A remark on this clonotype: The antigen it recognizes is unknown. Base qualities were left out, and no much larger clone turns up one base away.

Receptors were amplified or captured by 5' RACE. The sequencer was an Illumina HiSeq 2500. A second about 6 to 11 cycle PCR used a sample-barcoded 5' primer and a J-beta primer mix. Each TCR beta cDNA molecule received a unique molecular identifier from a template-switch 5' adaptor carrying 12 random nucleotides. At least 3 million CDR3-containing paired-end reads were obtained from each sample. First-strand cDNA synthesis was performed from all RNA using the Mint cDNA synthesis kit, with priming by a TRBC-specific oligonucleotide. Following uracil-DNA glycosylase treatment, all cDNA underwent a first 18-cycle PCR with the universal primers M1SS and BC2_uni_R. Per the source publication's procedure: For normalization, 1 million high-quality reads were randomly selected from each sample, with every read carrying a distinct molecular identifier. Instead of being binned into consensus sequences, reads that shared molecular identifiers were thrown out. MiTCR, with a Q25 quality threshold and the strictest error-elimination algorithm, was used for CDR3 identification, clonotype clustering and error correction. Lower-bound total TCR beta diversity was estimated with a nonparametric unseen species model using Euler transformation. TCRdb reprocessing: public reads trimmed at Q25 with fastp, clones called with MiXCR, in-frame beta chains kept. When rows share a CDR3 protein, they turn into one entry using the most common DNA and genes. These V and J calls derive from TCRdb rather than the authors' analysis. For this sample there are about 1.6 million distinct CDR3 sequences; approximately 32% appear just once. Clones ranked in the top ten supply about 11% of the sample.

The donors were roughly 38 Caucasian individuals from Russia, aged roughly 6 to 100 years, who were systemically healthy. Approximately 9 milliliters of peripheral blood were collected from each donor into EDTA-treated Vacutainer tubes. PBMCs were isolated by Ficoll-Paque density-gradient centrifugation, with at least 6 million obtained per sample. Trizol reagent was used to extract total RNA from PBMCs, with at least 6 micrograms per sample. The percentages of naive CD45RAhigh/CD27high T cells were determined by flow cytometry on a PBMC aliquot from every donor. The CDR3 starts with the cysteine, ends with the phenylalanine, and has 14 residues. Only the CDR3 portion is preserved as DNA: 42 bases, with reading frame beginning at the first base. CDR1 and CDR2 are drawn from the germline V gene (reference sequence): LNHDA, SQIVND. Deletion took 5 bases off V and 4 bases off J, with a span of 12 bases between the germline ends.

Here the chain combines TRBV19 and TRBJ2-1; no D gene is confidently identified. This clonotype was sampled from a woman aged 30 to 39 in good health. Material: blood. CDR3 region: CASSADGGYNEQFF. The nucleotides read TGTGCCAGTAGTGCGGACGGCGGATACAATGAGCAGTTCTTC. The reference TRBV19 and TRBJ2-1 proteins fill in what lies around the CDR3, so the full variable domain reads DGGITQSPKYLFRKEGQNVTLSCEQNLNHDAMYWYRQDPGQGLRLIYYSQIVNDFQKGDIAEGYSVSREKKESFPLTVTSAQKNPTAFYLCASSADGGYNEQFFGPGTRLTVL.